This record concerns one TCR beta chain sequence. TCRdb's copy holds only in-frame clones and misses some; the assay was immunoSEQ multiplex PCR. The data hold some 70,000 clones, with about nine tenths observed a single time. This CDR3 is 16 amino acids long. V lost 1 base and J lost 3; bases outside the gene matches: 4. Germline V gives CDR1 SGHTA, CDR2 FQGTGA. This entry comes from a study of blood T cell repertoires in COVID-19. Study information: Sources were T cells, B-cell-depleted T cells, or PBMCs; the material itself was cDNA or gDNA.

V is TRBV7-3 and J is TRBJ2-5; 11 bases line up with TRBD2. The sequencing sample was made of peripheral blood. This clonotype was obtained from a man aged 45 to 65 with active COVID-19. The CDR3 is CASSLRGGLAEETQYF. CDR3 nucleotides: TGTGCCAGCAGCTTAAGGGGGGGACTAGCGGAAGAGACCCAGTACTTC. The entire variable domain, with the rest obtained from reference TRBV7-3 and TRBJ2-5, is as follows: GAGVSQTPSNKVTEKGKYVELRCDPISGHTALYWYRQSLGQGPEFLIYFQGTGAADDSGLPNDRFFAVRPEGSVSTLKIQRTERGDSAVYLCASSLRGGLAEETQYFGPGTRLLVL.